This T cell receptor beta chain was captured by sequencing in a study of shared clonotypes between healthy human individuals. The ends were cut back, 4 bases at V and 3 bases at J, with 19 bases in the middle. The CDR3 spans 16 residues. Germline V gene data show CDR1 as MNHEY and CDR2 as SMNVEV (reference sequence). Assay used: immunoSEQ multiplex PCR; TCRdb lists only in-frame clones, some missing. The sample carries approximately 720,000 clones, about 92% recorded once. CD8 cells regarded as naive lacked CD45RO, were positively chosen for CCR7, and omitted terminally differentiated effector memory CD45RA+ cells. Those who donated, Caucasian adults without exception, all lived in Nashville, Tennessee.

The clonotype was recovered from a man between 25 and 39 years old in good health. The chain links TRBV27 to TRBJ2-7, with D possibly TRBD2 on 5 matching bases. The sample comprised naive CD8+ T cells sorted from blood. The CDR3: CASSSRLSSTYYEQYF. DNA of the CDR3: TGTGCCAGCAGTTCCCGACTATCTTCAACATACTACGAGCAGTACTTC.